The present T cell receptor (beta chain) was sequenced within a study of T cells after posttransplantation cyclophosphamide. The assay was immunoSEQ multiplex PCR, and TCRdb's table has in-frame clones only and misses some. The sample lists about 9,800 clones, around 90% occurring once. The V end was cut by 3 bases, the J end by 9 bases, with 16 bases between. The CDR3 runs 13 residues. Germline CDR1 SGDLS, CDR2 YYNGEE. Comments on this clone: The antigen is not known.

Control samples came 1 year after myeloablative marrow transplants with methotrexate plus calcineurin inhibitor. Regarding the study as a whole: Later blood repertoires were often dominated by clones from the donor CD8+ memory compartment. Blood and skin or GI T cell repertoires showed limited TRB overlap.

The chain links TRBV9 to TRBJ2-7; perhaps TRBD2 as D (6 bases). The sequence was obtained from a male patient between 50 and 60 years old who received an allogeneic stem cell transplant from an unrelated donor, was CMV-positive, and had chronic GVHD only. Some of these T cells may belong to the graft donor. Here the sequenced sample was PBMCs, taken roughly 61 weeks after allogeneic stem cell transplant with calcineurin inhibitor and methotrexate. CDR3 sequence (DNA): TGTGCCAGCAGCGAAGGACATCGGGGGTTGCAGTACTTC. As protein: CASSEGHRGLQYF.